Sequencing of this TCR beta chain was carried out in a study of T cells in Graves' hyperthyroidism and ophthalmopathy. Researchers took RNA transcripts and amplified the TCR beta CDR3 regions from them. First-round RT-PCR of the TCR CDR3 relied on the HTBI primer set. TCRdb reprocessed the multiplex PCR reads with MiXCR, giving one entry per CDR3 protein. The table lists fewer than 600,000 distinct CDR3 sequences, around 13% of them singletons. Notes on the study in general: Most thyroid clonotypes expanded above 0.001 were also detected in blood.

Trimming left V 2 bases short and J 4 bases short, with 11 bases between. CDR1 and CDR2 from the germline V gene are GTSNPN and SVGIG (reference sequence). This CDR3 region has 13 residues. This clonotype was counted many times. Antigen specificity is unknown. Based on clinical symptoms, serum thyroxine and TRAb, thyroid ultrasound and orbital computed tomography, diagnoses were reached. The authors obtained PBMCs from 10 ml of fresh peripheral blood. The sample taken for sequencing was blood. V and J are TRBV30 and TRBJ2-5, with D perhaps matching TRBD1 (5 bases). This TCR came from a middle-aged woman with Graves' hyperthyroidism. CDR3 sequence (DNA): TGTGCCTGGAGTTTGACAGTGTCAGAGACCCAGTACTTC. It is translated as CAWSLTVSETQYF.